This entry lists 26 T cell receptor beta chains sequenced from one sample in a study of blood T cell repertoires in COVID-19. Repertoires were generated with immunoSEQ multiplex PCR, while TCRdb's copy carries only in-frame clones and drops some. Of 250,000 to 350,000 clones detected, more than 85% appear once; the ten largest clones hold 2% to 2.5%. Sequencing was done on a sample of peripheral blood. These receptors originate from a woman in her 30s with COVID-19, enrolled during active disease.

Regarding this clone: One end of the junction fails to match germline, which may point to a read error. The chain is built from TRBV12-5 and TRBJ1-3; TRBD1 matches 7 bases. The germline gives CDR1 LGHNT, CDR2 FRNRAP. This CDR3 region has 14 residues. The chain's CDR3 is CASALETGGNTIYF. The CDR3 DNA sequence: TGTGCTAGTGCTTTGGAGACAGGGGGAAACACCATATATTTT.

This clone appeared a single time. The rearrangement joins TRBV4-1 to TRBJ2-7, with TRBD1 as a possible D gene (5 bases). Trimming cost V 0 bases and J 0 bases, with 15 bases left between them. CDR3 length: 17 amino acids. The germline V gene encodes CDR1 MGHRA and CDR2 YSYEKL. CDR3 coding DNA: TGCGCCAGCAGCCAAGATCCCCCTCGACAGAACTCCTACGAGCAGTACTTC. Its translation is CASSQDPPRQNSYEQYF.

This chain links TRBV4-1 with TRBJ2-1, with TRBD2 matching 11 bases. V shed 1 base and J 6 bases; nucleotides not matched to a gene: 5. The CDR3 consists of 16 residues. Per germline, CDR1 MGHRA and CDR2 YSYEKL. In DNA form, the CDR3 reads TGCGCCAGCAGCCAAGTTGAGACTAGCGGGACCAATGAGCAGTTCTTC. This codes for CASSQVETSGTNEQFF.

Notes on this clone: The identical CDR3 is also encoded by other nucleotide sequences in the sample. The gene calls are TRBV28 and TRBJ1-5, with D uncertain. The CDR3 runs 12 residues. The V gene's germline CDR1 is MDHEN and CDR2 SYDVKM. V was shortened by 4 bases and J by 4 bases, with 5 bases between the two germline ends. This chain's CDR3 is CASSSGNQPQHF. Here the CDR3 DNA reads TGTGCCAGCAGTTCGGGGAATCAGCCCCAGCATTTT.

The chain carries TRBV19 and TRBJ1-2, with TRBD1 as a possible D gene (5 bases). The V and J ends lost 6 bases and 2 bases respectively, with 19 bases between them. Germline V lookup: CDR1 LNHDA, CDR2 SQIVND (reference sequence). The CDR3 sequence is 16 residues long. The CDR3 DNA follows: TGTGCCAGTAGCGGAGGGTTGGGGCAGCTAAACTATGGCTACACCTTC. This sequence encodes CASSGGLGQLNYGYTF.

The J gene is TRBJ2-7, the V gene TRBV28, with D possibly being TRBD1 (5 bases). The CDR3 runs 13 residues. V was trimmed by 6 bases and J by 5 bases, leaving 14 bases between them. Germline CDR1 is MDHEN and CDR2 is SYDVKM. CDR3: CASRNLQAHEQYF. The DNA for the CDR3 is TGTGCCAGCAGGAATCTACAGGCCCACGAGCAGTACTTC.

This clone was picked up one time. V usage is TRBV15 and J usage is TRBJ2-7; possible D gene TRBD1, 5 bases. This CDR3 spans 14 amino acids. V lost 4 bases and J 0 bases, leaving 10 bases between the germline ends. Germline V gene data show CDR1 as LNHNV and CDR2 as YYDKDF (reference sequence). For the CDR3, the DNA is TGTGCCACCAGCAACGGACACAGCTCCTACGAGCAGTACTTC. It is translated as CATSNGHSSYEQYF.

The table lists this clone with a few counts. The V and J genes are TRBV6-5 and TRBJ1-5; the D gene is possibly TRBD1 (5 bases). CDR3 length: 13 amino acids. Germline V lookup: CDR1 MNHEY, CDR2 SVGAGI. Trimming took off 8 bases at V and 2 bases at J, with 10 bases between the two ends. The CDR3 bases are TGTGCCAGCTCCCCCAGGGGCAATCAGCCCCAGCATTTT. Amino acid sequence: CASSPRGNQPQHF.

The chain combines TRBV11-1 with TRBJ2-1, with 8 positions matching TRBD2. This CDR3 contains 19 residues. Unmatched junction bases numbered 10, after V lost 0 bases and J lost 0 bases. Germline V gene sequence: CDR1 SGHAT, CDR2 FQDESV (reference sequence). Here the CDR3 reads CASSLAGTRGSLSYNEQFF. As DNA, the CDR3 is TGTGCCAGCAGCTTAGCGGGGACTAGAGGATCGCTCTCCTACAATGAGCAGTTCTTC.

This chain connects TRBV10-1 to TRBJ2-3; D is uncertain. The CDR3 is 16 amino acids. The germline gives CDR1 WNHNN, CDR2 SYGVQD (reference sequence). V was clipped by 0 bases and J by 3 bases, with 13 bases between them. CDR3 DNA sequence: TGCGCCAGCAGTGAGTCTAACCGCCCTAGTACAGATACGCAGTATTTT. This codes for CASSESNRPSTDTQYF.

The chain has TRBV2 and TRBJ1-1; TRBD1 might be the D (5 bases). Per germline, CDR1 SNHLY and CDR2 FYNNEI. CDR3 length: 17 residues. V lost 2 bases to trimming and J lost 4 bases, with 20 bases between them. The CDR3 protein is CASSEQGKPRSSTEAFF. DNA for the CDR3: TGTGCCAGCAGTGAACAGGGAAAACCCCGCTCTAGCACTGAAGCTTTCTTT.

V gene TRBV3-1 (or the pseudogene TRBV3-2) combines with J gene TRBJ2-5, with 9 nucleotides matching TRBD2. Germline values: CDR1 LGHDT, CDR2 YNNKEL (reference sequence). This CDR3 has 18 residues. V was clipped by 0 bases and J by 2 bases; unmatched bases: 10. CDR3 nucleotide sequence: TGTGCCAGCAGCCAAGAGATTGGCGGGAGGGGGGGACAAGAGACCCAGTACTTC. Its protein is CASSQEIGGRGGQETQYF.

The V and J genes are TRBV3-1 (or the pseudogene TRBV3-2) and TRBJ1-3, with TRBD1 identical over 8 bases. Looked up from germline, CDR1 is LGHDT and CDR2 is YNNKEL (reference sequence). V dropped 1 base and J dropped 6; count of bases not matched to a gene: 8. The CDR3 has 16 residues. The CDR3 DNA reads as TGTGCCAGCAGCCAAGTTCCGGGACAGGAAGAAAACACCATATATTTT. This codes for CASSQVPGQEENTIYF.

The chain joins TRBV6-1 to TRBJ2-7, with D maybe TRBD2 (5 bases). Germline-derived CDR1 and CDR2 are MNHNS and SASEGT. V lost 0 bases, J lost 5 bases, and 11 bases lay in between. The CDR3 sequence is 14 residues long. In DNA form, the CDR3 reads TGTGCCAGCAGTGAAGCAACGGGATCCCACGAGCAGTACTTC. This sequence encodes CASSEATGSHEQYF.

This clone has just one count. The J gene is TRBJ2-7, the V gene TRBV30; 9 bases line up with TRBD1. The CDR3 covers 15 residues. The germline V gene encodes CDR1 GTSNPN and CDR2 SVGIG (reference sequence). The trim removed 5 bases at V and 3 bases at J, leaving 11 bases unmatched. CDR3: CAWGGIGTGFYEQYF. In nucleotides, the CDR3 is TGTGCCTGGGGGGGAATCGGGACAGGGTTCTACGAGCAGTACTTC.

This chain links TRBV5-5 with TRBJ1-6; D might be TRBD1 (5 bases). V gave up 4 bases and J gave up 7 bases, with 12 bases separating them. This CDR3 contains 14 residues. The V gene's germline CDR1 is SGHKS and CDR2 YYEKEE (reference sequence). CDR3 sequence reads: CASSGGVSNSPLHF. The CDR3 DNA follows: TGTGCCAGCAGCGGAGGGGTCTCCAATTCACCCCTCCACTTT.

This clone was observed a single time. The chain employs TRBV5-1 and TRBJ2-5; the D is unclear. Germline V lookup: CDR1 SGHRS, CDR2 YFSETQ. Trimming removed 2 bases at V and 2 bases at J, with 7 bases between. The CDR3 contains 13 residues. CDR3 nucleotides: TGCGCCAGCAGCTTCACACATCAAGAGACCCAGTACTTC. Protein product: CASSFTHQETQYF. The full variable domain, its missing parts supplied by reference TRBV5-1 and TRBJ2-5, is KAGVTQTPRYLIKTRGQQVTLSCSPISGHRSVSWYQQTPGQGLQFLFEYFSETQRNKGNFPGRFSGRQFSNSRSEMNVSTLELGDSALYLCASSFTHQETQYFGPGTRLLVL.

This clone came up once. J is TRBJ1-6 and V is TRBV5-4, with D possibly matching TRBD1 (6 bases). This CDR3 has 16 residues. The V and J ends lost 4 bases and 5 bases respectively, with 16 bases between them. Germline lookup yields CDR1 SGHNT and CDR2 YYREEE (reference sequence). This CDR3 is CASSLGHSRDNSPLHF. CDR3 coding DNA: TGTGCCAGCAGCCTGGGACATTCGAGGGATAATTCACCCCTCCACTTT.

The chain employs TRBV7-3 and TRBJ2-2; D is perhaps TRBD2 (5 bases). V dropped 0 bases and J dropped 3 bases, with 20 bases sitting between them. Germline lookup yields CDR1 SGHTA and CDR2 FQGTGA. This CDR3 has 19 amino acids. The CDR3 here is CASSLTGKGPPLDTGELFF. CDR3 bases: TGTGCCAGCAGCTTAACCGGGAAGGGCCCTCCATTGGACACCGGGGAGCTGTTTTTT.

The V call is TRBV5-1, the J call TRBJ1-1, with TRBD1 matching over 7 bases. Losses at the gene ends were 6 bases for V and 4 bases for J; bases not matched to a gene: 6. Per germline, CDR1 SGHRS and CDR2 YFSETQ. CDR3 length equals 13 residues. The CDR3 region has the DNA TGCGCCAGCAATCCGGCAGGGGGCACTGAAGCTTTCTTT. It yields the protein CASNPAGGTEAFF.

The chain joins TRBV6-1 to TRBJ2-1; D not resolved. Trimming removed 7 bases at V and 10 bases at J, with 17 bases between. Germline lookup yields CDR1 MNHNS and CDR2 SASEGT. The CDR3 has 13 amino acids. The CDR3: CASTAQADPEQFF. The CDR3 coding sequence is TGTGCCAGCACCGCCCAGGCAGACCCCGAGCAGTTCTTC.

This chain joins TRBV7-2 and TRBJ1-1, with a tentative D call TRBD1 (5 bases). The CDR3 is 15 residues long. V was pared by 0 bases and J by 10 bases, with 18 bases between. In germline, CDR1 is SGHTA, CDR2 FQGNSA. The CDR3 protein is CASSLASTESLGAFF. The CDR3, as DNA: TGTGCCAGCAGCTTAGCTTCGACAGAGTCTCTTGGAGCTTTCTTT.

The chain recombines TRBV5-1 with TRBJ2-1; 7 nucleotides match TRBD2. Germline CDR1 reads SGHRS; CDR2 reads YFSETQ. The J segment lost 9 bases and the V segment lost 4 bases, leaving 7 bases of the junction unmatched. The CDR3 sequence is 13 residues long. CDR3 nucleotide sequence: TGCGCCAGCAGCAGGGGACTAACCACTGAGCAGTTCTTC. Its translation is CASSRGLTTEQFF.

The rearrangement uses TRBV3-1 (or the pseudogene TRBV3-2) and TRBJ1-2; TRBD1 might be the D (6 bases). V lost 5 bases, J lost 4 bases, and 14 bases lay in between. This CDR3 has 14 amino acids. Germline CDR1 is LGHDT and CDR2 is YNNKEL (reference sequence). The CDR3 sequence is CASSTGHGPYGYTF. The CDR3 DNA reads as TGTGCCAGCAGCACGGGACACGGCCCCTATGGCTACACCTTC.

V gene TRBV12-3 or TRBV12-4 combines with J gene TRBJ2-3, with 9 nucleotides matching TRBD2. V lost 8 bases and J lost 4; bases outside the gene matches: 4. This CDR3 comprises 13 residues. The CDR3 DNA follows: TGTGCCAGCGGGGCGGGAGGGCCAGATACGCAGTATTTT. Amino acids: CASGAGGPDTQYF.

The chain's CDR3 is CASKRQGPYNEQFF. In DNA form, the CDR3 reads TGCGCCAGCAAACGGCAGGGGCCCTACAATGAGCAGTTCTTC. The V and J genes are TRBV5-1 and TRBJ2-1, with D tentatively TRBD1 (6 bases). This CDR3 is 14 amino acids long. V was clipped by 6 bases and J by 2 bases, with 12 bases between them. CDR1 is SGHRS and CDR2 is YFSETQ in the germline V gene. Combining the CDR3 with reference TRBV5-1 and TRBJ2-1 gives the whole variable domain KAGVTQTPRYLIKTRGQQVTLSCSPISGHRSVSWYQQTPGQGLQFLFEYFSETQRNKGNFPGRFSGRQFSNSRSEMNVSTLELGDSALYLCASKRQGPYNEQFFGPGTRLTVL.